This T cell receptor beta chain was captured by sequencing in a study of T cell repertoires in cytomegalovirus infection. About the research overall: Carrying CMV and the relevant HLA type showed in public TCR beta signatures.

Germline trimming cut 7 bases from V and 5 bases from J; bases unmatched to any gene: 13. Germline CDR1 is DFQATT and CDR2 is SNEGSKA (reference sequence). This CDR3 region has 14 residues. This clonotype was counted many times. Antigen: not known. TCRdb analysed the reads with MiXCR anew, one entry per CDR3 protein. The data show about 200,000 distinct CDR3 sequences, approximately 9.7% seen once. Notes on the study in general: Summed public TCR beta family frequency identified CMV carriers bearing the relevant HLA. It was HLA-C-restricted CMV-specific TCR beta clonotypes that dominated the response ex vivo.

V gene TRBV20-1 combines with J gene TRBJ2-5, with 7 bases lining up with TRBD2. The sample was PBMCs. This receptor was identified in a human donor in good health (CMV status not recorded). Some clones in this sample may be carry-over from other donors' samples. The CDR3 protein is CSESPLTSRETQYF. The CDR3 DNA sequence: TGCAGTGAAAGTCCCCTGACTAGCAGGGAGACCCAGTACTTC.